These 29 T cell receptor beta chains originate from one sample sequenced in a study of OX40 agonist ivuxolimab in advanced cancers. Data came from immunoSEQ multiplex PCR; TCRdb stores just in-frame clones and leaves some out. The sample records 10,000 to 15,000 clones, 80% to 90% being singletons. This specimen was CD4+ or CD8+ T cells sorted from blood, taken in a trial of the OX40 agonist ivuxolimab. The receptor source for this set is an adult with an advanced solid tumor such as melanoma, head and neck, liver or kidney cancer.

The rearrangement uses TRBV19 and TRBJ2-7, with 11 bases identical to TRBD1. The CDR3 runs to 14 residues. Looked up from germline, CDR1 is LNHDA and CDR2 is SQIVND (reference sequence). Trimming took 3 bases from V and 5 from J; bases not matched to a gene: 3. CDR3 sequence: CASSIGQGANEQYF. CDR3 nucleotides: TGTGCCAGTAGTATCGGACAGGGGGCCAACGAGCAGTACTTC.

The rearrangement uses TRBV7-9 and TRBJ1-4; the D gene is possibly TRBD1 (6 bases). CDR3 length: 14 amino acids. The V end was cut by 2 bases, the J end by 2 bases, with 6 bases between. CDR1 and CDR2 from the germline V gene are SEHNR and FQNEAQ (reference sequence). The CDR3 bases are TGTGCCAGCAGCTTAAGGGGGACTAATGAAAAACTGTTTTTT. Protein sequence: CASSLRGTNEKLFF.

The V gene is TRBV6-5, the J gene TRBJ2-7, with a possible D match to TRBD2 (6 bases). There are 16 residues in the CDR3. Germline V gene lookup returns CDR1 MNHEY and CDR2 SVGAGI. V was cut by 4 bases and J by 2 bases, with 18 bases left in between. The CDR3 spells CASSLDPGTVAYEQYF. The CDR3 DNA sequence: TGTGCCAGCAGTTTAGATCCCGGGACTGTCGCCTACGAGCAGTACTTC.

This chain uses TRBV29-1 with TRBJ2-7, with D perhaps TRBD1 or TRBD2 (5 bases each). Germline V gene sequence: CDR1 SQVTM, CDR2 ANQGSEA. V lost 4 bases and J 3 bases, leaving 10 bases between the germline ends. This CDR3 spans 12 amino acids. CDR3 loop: CSVGQRGYEQYF. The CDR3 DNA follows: TGCAGCGTTGGACAGAGGGGCTACGAGCAGTACTTC.

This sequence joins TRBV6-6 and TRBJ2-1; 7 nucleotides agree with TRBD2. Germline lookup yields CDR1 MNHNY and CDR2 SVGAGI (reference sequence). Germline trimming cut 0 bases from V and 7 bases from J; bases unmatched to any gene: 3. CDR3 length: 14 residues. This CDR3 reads CASSYSSSGNEQFF. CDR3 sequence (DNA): TGTGCCAGCAGTTACTCGAGTAGCGGGAATGAGCAGTTCTTC.

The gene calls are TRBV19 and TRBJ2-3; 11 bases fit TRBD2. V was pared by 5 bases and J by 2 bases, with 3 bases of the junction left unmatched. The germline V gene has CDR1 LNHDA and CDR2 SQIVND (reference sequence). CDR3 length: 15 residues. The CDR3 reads CASSLAGGFTDTQYF. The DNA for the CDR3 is TGTGCCAGTAGTCTAGCGGGAGGATTCACAGATACGCAGTATTTT. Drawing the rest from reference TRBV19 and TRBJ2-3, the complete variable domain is DGGITQSPKYLFRKEGQNVTLSCEQNLNHDAMYWYRQDPGQGLRLIYYSQIVNDFQKGDIAEGYSVSREKKESFPLTVTSAQKNPTAFYLCASSLAGGFTDTQYFGPGTRLTVL.

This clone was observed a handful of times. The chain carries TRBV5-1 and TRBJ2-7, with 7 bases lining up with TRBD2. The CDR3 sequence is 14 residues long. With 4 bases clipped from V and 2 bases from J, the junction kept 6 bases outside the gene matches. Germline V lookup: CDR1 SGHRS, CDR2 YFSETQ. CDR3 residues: CASSVSGFTYEQYF. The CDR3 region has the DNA TGCGCCAGCAGCGTTAGCGGGTTTACCTACGAGCAGTACTTC.

The CDR3 region is CASSPGADTGELFF. Written as DNA, the CDR3 is TGCGCCAGCAGCCCGGGGGCGGACACCGGGGAGCTGTTTTTT. This sequence joins TRBV5-1 and TRBJ2-2; the D gene could be TRBD1 or TRBD2 (6 bases each). V lost 4 bases and J 3 bases, leaving 10 bases between the germline ends. The CDR3 runs 14 residues. Germline CDR1 is SGHRS and CDR2 is YFSETQ. Together with reference TRBV5-1 and TRBJ2-2, the CDR3 gives the full variable domain: KAGVTQTPRYLIKTRGQQVTLSCSPISGHRSVSWYQQTPGQGLQFLFEYFSETQRNKGNFPGRFSGRQFSNSRSEMNVSTLELGDSALYLCASSPGADTGELFFGEGSRLTVL.

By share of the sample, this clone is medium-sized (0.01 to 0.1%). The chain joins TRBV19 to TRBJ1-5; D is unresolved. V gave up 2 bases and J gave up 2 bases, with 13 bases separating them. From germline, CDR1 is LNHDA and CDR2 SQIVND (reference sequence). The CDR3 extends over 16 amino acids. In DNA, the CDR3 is TGTGCCAGTAGTATATCCGGGCCACCTGGCAATCAGCCCCAGCATTTT. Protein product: CASSISGPPGNQPQHF.

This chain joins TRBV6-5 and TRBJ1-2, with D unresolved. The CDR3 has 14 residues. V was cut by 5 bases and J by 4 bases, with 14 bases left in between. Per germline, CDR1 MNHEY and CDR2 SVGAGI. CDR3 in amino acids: CASSISSTSYGYTF. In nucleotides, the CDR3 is TGTGCCAGCAGTATATCCTCGACAAGCTATGGCTACACCTTC.

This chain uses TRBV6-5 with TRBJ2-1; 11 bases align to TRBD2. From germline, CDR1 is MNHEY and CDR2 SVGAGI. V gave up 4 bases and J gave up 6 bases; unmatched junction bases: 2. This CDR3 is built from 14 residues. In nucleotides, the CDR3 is TGTGCCAGCAGTTGGACTAGCGGGTCCAATGAGCAGTTCTTC. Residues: CASSWTSGSNEQFF.

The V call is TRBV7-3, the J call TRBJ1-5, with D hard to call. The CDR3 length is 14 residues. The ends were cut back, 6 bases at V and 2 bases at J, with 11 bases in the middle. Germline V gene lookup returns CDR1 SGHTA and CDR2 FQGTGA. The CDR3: CASSLGGGNQPQHF. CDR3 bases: TGTGCCAGCAGTCTGGGTGGCGGCAATCAGCCCCAGCATTTT.

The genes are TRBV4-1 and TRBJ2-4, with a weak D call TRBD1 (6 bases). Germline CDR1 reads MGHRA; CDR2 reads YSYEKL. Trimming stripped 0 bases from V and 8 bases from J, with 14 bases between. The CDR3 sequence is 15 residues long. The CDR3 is CASSQEGRGSYIQYF. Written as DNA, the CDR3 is TGCGCCAGCAGCCAAGAGGGCAGGGGTTCGTACATTCAGTACTTC.

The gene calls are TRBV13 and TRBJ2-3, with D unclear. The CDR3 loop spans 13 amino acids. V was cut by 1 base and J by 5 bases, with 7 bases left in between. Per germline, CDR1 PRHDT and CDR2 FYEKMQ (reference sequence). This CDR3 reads CASSLVVRDTQYF. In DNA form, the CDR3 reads TGTGCCAGCAGCTTAGTAGTCCGAGATACGCAGTATTTT.

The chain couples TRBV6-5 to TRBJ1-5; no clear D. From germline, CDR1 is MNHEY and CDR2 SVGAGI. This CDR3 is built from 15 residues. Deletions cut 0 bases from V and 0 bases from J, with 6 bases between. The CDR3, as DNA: TGTGCCAGCAGTTACTCCCATGATAGCAATCAGCCCCAGCATTTT. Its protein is CASSYSHDSNQPQHF.

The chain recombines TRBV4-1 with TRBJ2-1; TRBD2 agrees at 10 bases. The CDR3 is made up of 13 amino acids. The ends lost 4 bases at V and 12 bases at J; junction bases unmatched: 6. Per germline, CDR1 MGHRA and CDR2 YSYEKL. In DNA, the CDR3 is TGCGCCAGCAGCCCTTTCTTAGCGGGAGGGCAGTTCTTC. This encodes CASSPFLAGGQFF.

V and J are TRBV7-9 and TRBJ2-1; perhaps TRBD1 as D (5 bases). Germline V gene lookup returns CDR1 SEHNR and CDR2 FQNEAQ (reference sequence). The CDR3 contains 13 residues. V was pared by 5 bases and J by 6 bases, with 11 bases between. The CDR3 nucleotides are TGTGCCAGCAGCCCTCCTAGGGGCAATGAGCAGTTCTTC. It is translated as CASSPPRGNEQFF.

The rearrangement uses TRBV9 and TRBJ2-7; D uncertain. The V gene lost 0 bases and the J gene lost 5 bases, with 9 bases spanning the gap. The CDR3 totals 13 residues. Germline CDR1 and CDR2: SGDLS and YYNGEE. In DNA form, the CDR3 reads TGTGCCAGCAGCGTAGGGGTGTGGGACGAGCAGTACTTC. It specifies CASSVGVWDEQYF. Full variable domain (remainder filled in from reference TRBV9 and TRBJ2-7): DSGVTQTPKHLITATGQRVTLRCSPRSGDLSVYWYQQSLDQGLQFLIQYYNGEERAKGNILERFSAQQFPDLHSELNLSSLELGDSALYFCASSVGVWDEQYFGPGTRLTVT.

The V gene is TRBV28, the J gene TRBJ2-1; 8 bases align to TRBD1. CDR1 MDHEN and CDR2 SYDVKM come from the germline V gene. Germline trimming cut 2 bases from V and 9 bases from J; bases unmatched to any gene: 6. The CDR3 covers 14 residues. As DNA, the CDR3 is TGTGCCAGCAGTTTAATCGCAGGGGGCGTTGAGCAGTTCTTC. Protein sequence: CASSLIAGGVEQFF.

CDR3 nucleotides: TGTGCCAGCAGCTTAGCGTCTAGCGGATACTACGAGCAGTACTTC. Amino acid sequence: CASSLASSGYYEQYF. The genes are TRBV11-3 and TRBJ2-7; 7 bases are shared with TRBD2. The germline V gene has CDR1 SGHNT and CDR2 YENEEA. The CDR3 runs to 15 residues. V lost 1 base, J lost 3 bases, and 6 bases stayed unmatched.

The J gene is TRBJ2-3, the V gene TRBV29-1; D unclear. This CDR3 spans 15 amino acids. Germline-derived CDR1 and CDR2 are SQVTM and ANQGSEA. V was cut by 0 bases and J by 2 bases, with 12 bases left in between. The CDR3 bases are TGCAGCGTTGAAGATGGGAAGGAGAACACAGATACGCAGTATTTT. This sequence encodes CSVEDGKENTDTQYF.

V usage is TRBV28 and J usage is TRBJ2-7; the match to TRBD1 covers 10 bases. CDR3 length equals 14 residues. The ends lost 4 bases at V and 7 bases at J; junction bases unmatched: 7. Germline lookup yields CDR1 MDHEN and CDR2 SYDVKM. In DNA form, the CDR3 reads TGTGCCAGCAGTTCAAGACAGGGGGCTTCTGAGCAGTACTTC. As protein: CASSSRQGASEQYF.

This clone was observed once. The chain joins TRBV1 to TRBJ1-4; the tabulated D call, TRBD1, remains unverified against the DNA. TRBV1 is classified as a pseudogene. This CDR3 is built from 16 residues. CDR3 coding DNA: TGCACCAGCAGGACAGGGCTCGGAGGAACTAATGAAAAACTGTTTTTT. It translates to CTSRTGLGGTNEKLFF.

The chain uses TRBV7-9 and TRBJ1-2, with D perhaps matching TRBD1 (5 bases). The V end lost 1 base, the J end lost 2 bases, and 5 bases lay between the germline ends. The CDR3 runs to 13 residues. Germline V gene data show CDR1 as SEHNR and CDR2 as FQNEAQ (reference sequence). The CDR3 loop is CASSLGQNYGYTF. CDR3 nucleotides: TGTGCCAGCAGCTTAGGACAGAACTATGGCTACACCTTC.

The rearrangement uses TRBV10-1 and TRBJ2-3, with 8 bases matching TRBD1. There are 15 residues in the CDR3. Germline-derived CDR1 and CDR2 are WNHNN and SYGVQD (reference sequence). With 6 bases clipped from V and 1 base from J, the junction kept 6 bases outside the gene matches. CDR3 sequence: CASRDRGGGTDTQYF. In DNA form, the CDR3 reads TGCGCCAGCAGAGACAGGGGAGGAGGCACAGATACGCAGTATTTT.

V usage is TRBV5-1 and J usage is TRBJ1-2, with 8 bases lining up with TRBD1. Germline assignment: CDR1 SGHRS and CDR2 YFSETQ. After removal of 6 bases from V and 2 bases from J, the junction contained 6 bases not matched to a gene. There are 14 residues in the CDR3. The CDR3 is CASTPWTGNYGYTF. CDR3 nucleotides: TGCGCCAGCACTCCTTGGACAGGGAACTATGGCTACACCTTC.

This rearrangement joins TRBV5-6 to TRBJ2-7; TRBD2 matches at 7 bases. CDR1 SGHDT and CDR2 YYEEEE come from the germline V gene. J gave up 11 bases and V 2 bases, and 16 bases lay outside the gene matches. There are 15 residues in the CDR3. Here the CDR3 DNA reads TGTGCCAGCAGCTTACGGGACGGAGGGGACTACGAAGAGTACTTC. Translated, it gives CASSLRDGGDYEEYF.

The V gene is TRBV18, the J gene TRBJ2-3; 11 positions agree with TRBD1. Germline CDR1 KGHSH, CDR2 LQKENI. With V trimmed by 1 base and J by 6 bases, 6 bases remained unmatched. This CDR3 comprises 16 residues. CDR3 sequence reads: CASSPRTGGGPDTQYF. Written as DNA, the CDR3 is TGTGCCAGCTCACCACGGACAGGGGGCGGTCCCGATACGCAGTATTTT. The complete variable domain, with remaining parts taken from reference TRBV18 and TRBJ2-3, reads NAGVMQNPRHLVRRRGQEARLRCSPMKGHSHVYWYRQLPEEGLKFMVYLQKENIIDESGMPKERFSAEFPKEGPSILRIQQVVRGDSAAYFCASSPRTGGGPDTQYFGPGTRLTVL.

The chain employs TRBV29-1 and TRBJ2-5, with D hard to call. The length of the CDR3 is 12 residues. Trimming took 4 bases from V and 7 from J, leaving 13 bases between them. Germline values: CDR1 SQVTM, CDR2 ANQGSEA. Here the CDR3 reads CSVVGPPGTQYF. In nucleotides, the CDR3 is TGCAGCGTTGTGGGCCCCCCGGGGACCCAGTACTTC.